These 15 T cell receptor beta chains came from one sample sequenced in a study of T-cell memory formation after mild COVID-19. TCRdb ran MiXCR on the 5' RACE reads and lists one entry per CDR3 protein. The data contain 150,000 to 200,000 distinct CDR3 sequences, 15% to 20% of them seen just once; the ten biggest clones take up 2% to 2.5%. Sample: PBMCs or a T cell subset sorted from them (not recorded which). These receptors all come from an adult woman who had mild COVID-19 (a few samples of this study predate the infection). Cell type and time point are not known.

This clonotype was observed a few times. This chain joins TRBV29-1 and TRBJ1-2, with D possibly matching TRBD1 (5 bases). This CDR3 comprises 13 residues. Germline V gene lookup returns CDR1 SQVTM and CDR2 ANQGSEA. Trimming took 1 base from V and 7 from J, leaving 13 bases between them. The CDR3 is CSVEGQGGLGYTF. The CDR3 region has the DNA TGCAGCGTTGAAGGGCAGGGAGGACTTGGCTACACCTTC. Supplemented by reference TRBV29-1 and TRBJ1-2, the full variable domain reads SAVISQKPSRDICQRGTSLTIQCQVDSQVTMMFWYRQQPGQSLTLIATANQGSEATYESGFVIDKFPISRPNLTFSTLTVSNMSPEDSSIYLCSVEGQGGLGYTFGSGTRLTVV.

This clonotype was counted only a few times. The chain uses TRBV29-1 and TRBJ2-1, with 11 bases lining up with TRBD2. CDR1 and CDR2 from the germline V gene are SQVTM and ANQGSEA. The CDR3 spans 17 residues. Trimming removed 3 bases from V and 3 bases from J; junction bases left unmatched: 10. The CDR3 loop reads CSVDRALAGGSYNEQFF. Written as DNA, the CDR3 is TGCAGCGTTGACCGGGCGCTAGCGGGAGGAAGCTACAATGAGCAGTTCTTC.

The table lists this clonotype with a few counts. The rearrangement links TRBV6-2 or TRBV6-3 to TRBJ2-7; TRBD1 aligns across 9 bases. The CDR3 has 13 residues. Germline CDR1 MNHEY, CDR2 SVGEGT. V gave up 0 bases and J gave up 6 bases; unmatched junction bases: 0. CDR3 sequence (DNA): TGTGCCAGCAGTTACTCGACAGGGGGCGAGCAGTACTTC. Translated, it gives CASSYSTGGEQYF.

This clonotype was counted between two and nine times. This rearrangement joins TRBV7-6 to TRBJ2-5, with no clear D. CDR3 size: 12 residues. Germline values: CDR1 SGHVS, CDR2 FNYEAQ. The ends were cut back, 5 bases at V and 3 bases at J, with 7 bases in the middle. The CDR3 DNA reads TGTGCCAGCAGCGTACGGGAAGAGACCCAGTACTTC. This gives the protein CASSVREETQYF.

The chain is built from TRBV5-5 and TRBJ1-5; D is undetermined. The V end was cut by 0 bases, the J end by 3 bases, with 10 bases between. Germline CDR1 and CDR2: SGHKS and YYEKEE (reference sequence). The CDR3 totals 15 residues. The CDR3 sequence is CASSLDGLNNQPQHF. The DNA for the CDR3 is TGTGCCAGCAGCTTGGACGGGCTTAACAATCAGCCCCAGCATTTT.

DNA of the CDR3: TGCGCCAGCACCCCGACTAGCTGGGATGAGCAGTTCTTC. This codes for CASTPTSWDEQFF. The V gene is TRBV5-1, the J gene TRBJ2-1; 7 bases match TRBD2. The V gene end was trimmed by 6 bases and the J gene end by 8 bases; junction bases not matched to a gene: 8. CDR1 and CDR2 (germline): SGHRS, YFSETQ. The CDR3 contains 13 residues.

The J gene is TRBJ2-5, the V gene TRBV21-1; the table's D gene call, TRBD1, was not cross checked with the DNA. TRBV21-1 is assigned pseudogene status. This CDR3 has 15 residues. The DNA for the CDR3 is TGTGCCACCCTCTCCTCGGGGGACGGGGAAGAGACCCAGTACTTC. Translated, it gives CATLSSGDGEETQYF.

CDR3 loop: CAWSPRPPTGLNEKLFF. The CDR3 DNA sequence: TGTGCCTGGAGTCCTAGGCCCCCGACAGGCTTAAATGAAAAACTGTTTTTT. This chain joins TRBV30 and TRBJ1-4, with D possibly matching TRBD1 (6 bases). With 2 bases removed from V and 5 bases from J, the gap between germline ends came to 21 bases. The CDR3 consists of 17 residues. Germline lookup yields CDR1 GTSNPN and CDR2 SVGIG (reference sequence). Supplemented by reference TRBV30 and TRBJ1-4, the full variable domain reads SQTIHQWPATLVQPVGSPLSLECTVEGTSNPNLYWYRQAAGRGLQLLFYSVGIGQISSEVPQNLSASRPQDRQFILSSKKLLLSDSGFYLCAWSPRPPTGLNEKLFFGSGTQLSVL.

The chain carries TRBV6-6 and TRBJ1-1; maybe TRBD1 (6 bases). Germline V gene lookup returns CDR1 MNHNY and CDR2 SVGAGI (reference sequence). V lost 6 bases and J lost 0, with 20 bases in between. The CDR3 is made up of 17 amino acids. CDR3 protein: CASSQTAGTNMNTEAFF. For the CDR3, the DNA is TGTGCCAGCAGCCAAACTGCCGGGACAAACATGAACACTGAAGCTTTCTTT.

This chain connects TRBV7-2 to TRBJ2-5; D not certain. V was shortened by 0 bases and J by 5 bases, with 10 bases between the two germline ends. CDR1 and CDR2 (germline): SGHTA, FQGNSA. This CDR3 contains 14 residues. The CDR3 loop is CASSLARHSETQYF. The CDR3 DNA reads as TGTGCCAGCAGCTTAGCTAGACATTCCGAGACCCAGTACTTC.

This clonotype was recorded many times. The chain carries TRBV20-1 and TRBJ2-5, with 11 nucleotides matching TRBD2. This CDR3 is 15 amino acids long. Germline V lookup: CDR1 DFQATT, CDR2 SNEGSKA (reference sequence). V dropped 4 bases and J dropped 2; count of bases not matched to a gene: 6. The CDR3 sequence is CSAMPLAGAQETQYF. The CDR3 nucleotides read TGCAGTGCTATGCCACTAGCGGGAGCACAAGAGACCCAGTACTTC.

This clonotype was observed a few times. V gene TRBV5-1 combines with J gene TRBJ2-1; 8 bases are shared with TRBD1. Germline lookup yields CDR1 SGHRS and CDR2 YFSETQ. J gave up 3 bases and V 0 bases, and 2 bases lay outside the gene matches. The CDR3 consists of 15 residues. CDR3 residues: CASSLGQGIYNEQFF. Written as DNA, the CDR3 is TGCGCCAGCAGCTTGGGACAGGGGATCTACAATGAGCAGTTCTTC.

V is TRBV20-1 and J is TRBJ2-2; 8 bases map to TRBD1. Trimming took 7 bases from V and 6 from J; bases not matched to a gene: 4. The germline gives CDR1 DFQATT, CDR2 SNEGSKA (reference sequence). CDR3 length: 12 amino acids. The CDR3 region has the DNA TGCAGTGGTCGACAGGGGCCCGGGGAGCTGTTTTTT. Amino acids: CSGRQGPGELFF.

The chain employs TRBV29-1 and TRBJ2-5; D possibly matches TRBD1 or TRBD2 (5 bases each). CDR3 length equals 14 residues. Germline V gene sequence: CDR1 SQVTM, CDR2 ANQGSEA. Trimming removed 7 bases at V and 1 base at J, with 16 bases between. The CDR3 DNA sequence: TGCAGCGGCGCTAGTAAGGGGACCCAAGAGACCCAGTACTTC. As protein: CSGASKGTQETQYF.

This clonotype was counted a few times. The chain has TRBV5-1 and TRBJ2-1; D is undetermined. Trimming left V 4 bases short and J 5 bases short, with 19 bases between. This CDR3 is 16 amino acids long. Per the germline V gene, CDR1 is SGHRS and CDR2 is YFSETQ. CDR3 coding DNA: TGCGCCAGCAGCCCTCAGACGGATCCAAATGACAATGAGCAGTTCTTC. Translating it yields CASSPQTDPNDNEQFF.